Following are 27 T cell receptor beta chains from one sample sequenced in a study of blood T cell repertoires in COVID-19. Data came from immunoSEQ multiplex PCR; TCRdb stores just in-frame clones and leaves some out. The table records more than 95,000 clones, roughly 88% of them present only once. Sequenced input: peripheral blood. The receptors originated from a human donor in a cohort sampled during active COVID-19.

The CDR3 region is CASSPLMRSHEQYF. In DNA, the CDR3 is TGTGCCAGCAGCCCCCTGATGAGGAGTCACGAGCAGTACTTC. The chain recombines TRBV11-2 with TRBJ2-7, with D hard to call. This CDR3 comprises 14 residues. CDR1 and CDR2 from the germline V gene are SGHAT and FQNNGV. V gave up 5 bases and J gave up 5 bases, with 16 bases separating them. Full variable domain (rest looked up from reference TRBV11-2 and TRBJ2-7): EAGVAQSPRYKIIEKRQSVAFWCNPISGHATLYWYQQILGQGPKLLIQFQNNGVVDDSQLPKDRFSAERLKGVDSTLKIQPAKLEDSAVYLCASSPLMRSHEQYFGPGTRLTVT.

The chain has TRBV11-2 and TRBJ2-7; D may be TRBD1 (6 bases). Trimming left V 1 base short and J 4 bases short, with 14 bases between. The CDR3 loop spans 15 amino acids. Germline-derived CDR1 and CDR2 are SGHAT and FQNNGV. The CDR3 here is CASSLVDGGGYEQYF. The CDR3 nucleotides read TGTGCCAGCAGCTTAGTCGATGGGGGCGGATACGAGCAGTACTTC.

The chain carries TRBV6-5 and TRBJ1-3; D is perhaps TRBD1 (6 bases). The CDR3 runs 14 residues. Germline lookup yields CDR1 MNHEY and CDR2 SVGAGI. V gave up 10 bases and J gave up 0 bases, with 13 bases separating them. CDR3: CAILQGYSGNTIYF. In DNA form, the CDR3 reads TGTGCCATCTTACAGGGTTACTCTGGAAACACCATATATTTT.

The CDR3 here is CASSFWRTDTQYF. The CDR3 region has the DNA TGTGCCAGCAGCTTCTGGAGAACAGATACGCAGTATTTT. The genes are TRBV7-2 and TRBJ2-3; D remains ambiguous. This CDR3 region has 13 residues. V was clipped by 3 bases and J by 3 bases, with 7 bases between them. Germline lookup yields CDR1 SGHTA and CDR2 FQGNSA.

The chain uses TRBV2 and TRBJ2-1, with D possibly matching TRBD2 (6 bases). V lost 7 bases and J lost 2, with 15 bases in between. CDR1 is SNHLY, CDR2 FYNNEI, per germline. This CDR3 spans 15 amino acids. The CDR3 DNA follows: TGTGCCAGCACCAGGAGGGGTACCCCCTACAATGAGCAGTTCTTC. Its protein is CASTRRGTPYNEQFF.

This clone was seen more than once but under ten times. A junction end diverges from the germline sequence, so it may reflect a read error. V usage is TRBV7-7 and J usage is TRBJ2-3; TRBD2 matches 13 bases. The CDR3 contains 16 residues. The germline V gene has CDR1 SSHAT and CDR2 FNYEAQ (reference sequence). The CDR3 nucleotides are TGTGCTAGCAGCCTGGGACTAGCGGGGCAGGGAGATACGCAGTATTTT. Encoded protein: CASSLGLAGQGDTQYF.

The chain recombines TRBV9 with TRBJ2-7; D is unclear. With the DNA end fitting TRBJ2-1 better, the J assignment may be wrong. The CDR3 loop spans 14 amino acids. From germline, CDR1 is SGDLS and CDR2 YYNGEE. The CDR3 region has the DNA TGTGCCAGCAGCGACAGAGCACTCTACAATGAGCAGTTCTTC. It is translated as CASSDRALYNEQFF.

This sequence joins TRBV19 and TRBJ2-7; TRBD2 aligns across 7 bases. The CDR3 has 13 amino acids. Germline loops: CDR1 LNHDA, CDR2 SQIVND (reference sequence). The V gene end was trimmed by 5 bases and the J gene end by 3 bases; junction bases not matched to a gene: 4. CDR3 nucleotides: TGTGCCAGTAGTTCTAGCGGCCGCTACGAGCAGTACTTC. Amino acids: CASSSSGRYEQYF. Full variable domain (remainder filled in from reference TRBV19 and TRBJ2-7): DGGITQSPKYLFRKEGQNVTLSCEQNLNHDAMYWYRQDPGQGLRLIYYSQIVNDFQKGDIAEGYSVSREKKESFPLTVTSAQKNPTAFYLCASSSSGRYEQYFGPGTRLTVT.

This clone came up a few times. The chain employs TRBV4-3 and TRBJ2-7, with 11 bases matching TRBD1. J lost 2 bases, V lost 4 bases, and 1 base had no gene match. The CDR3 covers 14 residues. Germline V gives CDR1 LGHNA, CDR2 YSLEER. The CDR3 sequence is CASSPGQGAYEQYF. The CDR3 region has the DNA TGCGCCAGCAGCCCGGGACAGGGGGCCTACGAGCAGTACTTC.

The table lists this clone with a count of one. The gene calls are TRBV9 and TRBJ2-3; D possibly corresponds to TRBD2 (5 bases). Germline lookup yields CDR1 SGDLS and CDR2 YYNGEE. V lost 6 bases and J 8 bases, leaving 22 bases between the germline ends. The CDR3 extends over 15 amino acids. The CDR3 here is CASNEFGHPRGTQYF. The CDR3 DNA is TGTGCCAGCAACGAATTTGGCCATCCCCGGGGTACGCAGTATTTT.

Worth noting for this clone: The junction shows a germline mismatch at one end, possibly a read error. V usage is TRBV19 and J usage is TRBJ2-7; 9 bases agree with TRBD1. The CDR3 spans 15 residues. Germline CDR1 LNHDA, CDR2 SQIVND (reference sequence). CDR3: CASSKPGQGRNEQYF. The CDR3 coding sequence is TGTGCCAGCAGTAAACCGGGACAGGGAAGAAACGAGCAGTACTTC. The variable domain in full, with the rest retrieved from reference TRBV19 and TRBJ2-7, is DGGITQSPKYLFRKEGQNVTLSCEQNLNHDAMYWYRQDPGQGLRLIYYSQIVNDFQKGDIAEGYSVSREKKESFPLTVTSAQKNPTAFYLCASSKPGQGRNEQYFGPGTRLTVT.

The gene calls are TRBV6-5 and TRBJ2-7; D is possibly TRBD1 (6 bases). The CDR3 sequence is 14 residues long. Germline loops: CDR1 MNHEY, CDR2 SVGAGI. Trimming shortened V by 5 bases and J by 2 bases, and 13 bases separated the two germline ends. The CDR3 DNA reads TGTGCCAGCAGTCCTACTCGACAGGCCTACGAGCAGTACTTC. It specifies CASSPTRQAYEQYF.

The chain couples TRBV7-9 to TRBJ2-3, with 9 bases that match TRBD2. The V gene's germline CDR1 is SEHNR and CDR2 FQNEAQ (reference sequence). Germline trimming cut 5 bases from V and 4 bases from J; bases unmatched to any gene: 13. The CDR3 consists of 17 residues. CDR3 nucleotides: TGTGCCAGCAGCCCCAGGGGCGGGAGGGCCGGGGCAGATACGCAGTATTTT. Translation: CASSPRGGRAGADTQYF. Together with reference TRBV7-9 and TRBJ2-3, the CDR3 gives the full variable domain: DTGVSQNPRHKITKRGQNVTFRCDPISEHNRLYWYRQTLGQGPEFLTYFQNEAQLEKSRLLSDRFSAERPKGSFSTLEIQRTEQGDSAMYLCASSPRGGRAGADTQYFGPGTRLTVL.

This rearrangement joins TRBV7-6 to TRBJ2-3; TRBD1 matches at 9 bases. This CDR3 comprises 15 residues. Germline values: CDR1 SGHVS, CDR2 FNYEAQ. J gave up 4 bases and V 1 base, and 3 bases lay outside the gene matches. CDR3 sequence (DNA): TGTGCCAGCAGCTTAGGGGGACAGGGTTCAGATACGCAGTATTTT. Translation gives CASSLGGQGSDTQYF.

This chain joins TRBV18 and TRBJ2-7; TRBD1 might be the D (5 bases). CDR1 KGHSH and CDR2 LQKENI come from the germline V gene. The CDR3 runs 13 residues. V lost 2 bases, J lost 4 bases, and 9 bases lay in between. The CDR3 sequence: CASSPEQGYEQYF. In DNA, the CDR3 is TGTGCCAGCTCACCAGAGCAGGGATACGAGCAGTACTTC.

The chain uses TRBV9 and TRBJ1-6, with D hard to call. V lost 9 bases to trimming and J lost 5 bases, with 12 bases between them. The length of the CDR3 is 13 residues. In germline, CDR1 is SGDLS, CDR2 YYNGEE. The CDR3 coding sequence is TGTGCCAACGACGGGAGGAATAATTCACCCCTCCACTTT. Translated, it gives CANDGRNNSPLHF.

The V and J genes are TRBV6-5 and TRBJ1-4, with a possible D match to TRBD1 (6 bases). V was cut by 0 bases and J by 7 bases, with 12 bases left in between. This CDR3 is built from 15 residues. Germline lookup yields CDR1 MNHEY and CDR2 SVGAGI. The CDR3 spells CASSYSWGLGEKLFF. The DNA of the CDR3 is TGTGCCAGCAGTTACTCGTGGGGGCTGGGTGAAAAACTGTTTTTT.

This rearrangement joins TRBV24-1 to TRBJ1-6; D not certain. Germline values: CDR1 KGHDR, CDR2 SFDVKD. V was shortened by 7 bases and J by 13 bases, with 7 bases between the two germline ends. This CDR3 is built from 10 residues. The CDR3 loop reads CATSLQPLHF. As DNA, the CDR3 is TGTGCCACCAGCCTTCAGCCCCTCCACTTT.

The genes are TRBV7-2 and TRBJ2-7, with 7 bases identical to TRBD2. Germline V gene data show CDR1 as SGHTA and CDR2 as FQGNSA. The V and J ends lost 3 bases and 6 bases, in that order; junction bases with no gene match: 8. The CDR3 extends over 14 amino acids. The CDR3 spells CASSLKTSDSEQYF. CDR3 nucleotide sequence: TGTGCCAGCAGCTTGAAAACTAGCGACTCCGAGCAGTACTTC.

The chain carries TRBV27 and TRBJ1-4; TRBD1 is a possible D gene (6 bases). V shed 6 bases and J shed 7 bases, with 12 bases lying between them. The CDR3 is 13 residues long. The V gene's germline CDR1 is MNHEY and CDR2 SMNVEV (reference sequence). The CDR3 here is CASRETGREKLFF. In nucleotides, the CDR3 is TGTGCCAGCAGGGAGACAGGACGTGAAAAACTGTTTTTT.

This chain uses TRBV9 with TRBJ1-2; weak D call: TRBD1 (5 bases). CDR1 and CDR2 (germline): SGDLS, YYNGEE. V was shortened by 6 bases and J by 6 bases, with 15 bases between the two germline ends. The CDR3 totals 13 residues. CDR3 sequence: CASTLDGGNGYTF. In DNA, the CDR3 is TGTGCCAGCACCTTAGACGGGGGAAATGGCTACACCTTC.

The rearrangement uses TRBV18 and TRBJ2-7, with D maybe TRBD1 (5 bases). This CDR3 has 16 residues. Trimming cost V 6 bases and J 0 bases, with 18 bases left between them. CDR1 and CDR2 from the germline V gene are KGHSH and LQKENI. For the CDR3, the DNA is TGTGCCAGCTCTCAGGATCCTGGGGCAGCCTCCTACGAGCAGTACTTC. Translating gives CASSQDPGAASYEQYF.

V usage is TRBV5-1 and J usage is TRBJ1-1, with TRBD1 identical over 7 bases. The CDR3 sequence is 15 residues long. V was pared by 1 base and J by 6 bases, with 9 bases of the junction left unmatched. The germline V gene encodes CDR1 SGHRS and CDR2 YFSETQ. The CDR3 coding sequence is TGCGCCAGCAGCTTGTCCAGGGGGGTAGGCGCTGAAGCTTTCTTT. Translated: CASSLSRGVGAEAFF.

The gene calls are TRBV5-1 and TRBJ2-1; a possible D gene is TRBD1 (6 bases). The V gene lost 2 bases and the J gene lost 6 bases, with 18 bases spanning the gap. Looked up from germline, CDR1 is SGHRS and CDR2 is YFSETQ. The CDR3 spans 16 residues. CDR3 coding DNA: TGCGCCAGCAGCTTTGGATTCCTACAGGGTGGCAATGAGCAGTTCTTC. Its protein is CASSFGFLQGGNEQFF. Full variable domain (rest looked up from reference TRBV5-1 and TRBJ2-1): KAGVTQTPRYLIKTRGQQVTLSCSPISGHRSVSWYQQTPGQGLQFLFEYFSETQRNKGNFPGRFSGRQFSNSRSEMNVSTLELGDSALYLCASSFGFLQGGNEQFFGPGTRLTVL.

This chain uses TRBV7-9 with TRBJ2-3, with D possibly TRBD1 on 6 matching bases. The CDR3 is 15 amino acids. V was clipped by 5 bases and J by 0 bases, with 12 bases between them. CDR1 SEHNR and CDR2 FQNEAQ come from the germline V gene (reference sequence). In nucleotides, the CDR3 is TGTGCCAGCAGCGATGGACAGATAAGCACAGATACGCAGTATTTT. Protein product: CASSDGQISTDTQYF.

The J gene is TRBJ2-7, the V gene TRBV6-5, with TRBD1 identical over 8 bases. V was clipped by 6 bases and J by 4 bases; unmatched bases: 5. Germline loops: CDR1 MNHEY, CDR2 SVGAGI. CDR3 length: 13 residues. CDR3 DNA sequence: TGTGCCAGCAGGAGGACAGGGCCATACGAGCAGTACTTC. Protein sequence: CASRRTGPYEQYF.

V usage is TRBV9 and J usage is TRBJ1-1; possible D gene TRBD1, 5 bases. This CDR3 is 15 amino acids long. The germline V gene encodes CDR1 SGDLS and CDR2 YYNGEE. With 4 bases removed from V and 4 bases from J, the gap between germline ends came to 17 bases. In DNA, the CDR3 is TGTGCCAGCAGCACCGACGGGGGGGTGGGCACTGAAGCTTTCTTT. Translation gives CASSTDGGVGTEAFF.